Following are 30 T cell receptor beta chains from one sample sequenced in a study of T cell repertoires in cytomegalovirus infection. Antigens for these TCRs are unknown. TCRdb re-analysed the reads in MiXCR, keeping a single row per CDR3 protein. Of 200,000 to 250,000 distinct CDR3 sequences listed, 38% were seen once; the top ten hold approximately 60%. Sequences were derived from CD8+ T cells from cultured PBMCs, sampled from culture after CMV antigen stimulation. The receptors shown here come from a human donor in good health (CMV status not recorded). Some clones in this sample may be carry-over from other donors' samples.

This clonotype showed up many times. V is TRBV7-2 and J is TRBJ1-1; no firm D call. V was pared by 1 base and J by 1 base, with 4 bases between. CDR3 length equals 13 residues. CDR1 SGHTA and CDR2 FQGNSA come from the germline V gene. This CDR3 reads CASSLEGNTEAFF. The CDR3 DNA reads TGTGCCAGCAGCTTAGAGGGGAACACTGAAGCTTTCTTT.

The DNA for the CDR3 is TGTGCCATCAGTGATGGGACTCCCAGCTCCTACGAGCAGTACTTC. It encodes CAISDGTPSSYEQYF. This rearrangement joins TRBV10-3 to TRBJ2-7, with a possible D match to TRBD2 (6 bases). Germline CDR1 is ENHRY and CDR2 is SYGVKD. This CDR3 has 15 amino acids. The ends were cut back, 3 bases at V and 0 bases at J, with 12 bases in the middle.

Only a few counts were recorded for this clonotype. The chain uses TRBV7-9 and TRBJ1-1, with a possible D match to TRBD1 (6 bases). This CDR3 spans 13 amino acids. V shed 4 bases and J shed 6 bases, with 12 bases lying between them. The germline V gene has CDR1 SEHNR and CDR2 FQNEAQ (reference sequence). CDR3 DNA sequence: TGTGCCAGCAGCTCCCAGGGGTCCCCTGAAGCTTTCTTT. Translated, it gives CASSSQGSPEAFF.

This clonotype was counted only a few times. V usage is TRBV6-6 and J usage is TRBJ2-2; possible D gene TRBD2, 5 bases. The V gene's germline CDR1 is MNHNY and CDR2 SVGAGI (reference sequence). This CDR3 contains 15 residues. With 2 bases removed from V and 4 bases from J, the gap between germline ends came to 11 bases. The CDR3 spells CASSYRTPSTGELFF. CDR3 bases: TGTGCCAGCAGTTACCGGACTCCATCCACCGGGGAGCTGTTTTTT.

The V and J genes are TRBV27 and TRBJ2-1, with 9 bases matching TRBD1. The CDR3 loop spans 14 amino acids. The V segment lost 8 bases and the J segment 7 bases; nucleotides outside the gene matches: 9. Germline lookup yields CDR1 MNHEY and CDR2 SMNVEV (reference sequence). The CDR3 DNA follows: TGTGCCAGCGGGCCGGGACAGGGTAAGAATGAGCAGTTCTTC. It is translated as CASGPGQGKNEQFF.

By its share, this clonotype is medium-sized. This chain links TRBV28 with TRBJ1-3, with D perhaps matching TRBD1 (6 bases). The germline V and J ends were trimmed by 4 bases and 0 bases, with 16 bases remaining between them. Germline CDR1 MDHEN, CDR2 SYDVKM. The CDR3 consists of 17 residues. The CDR3 DNA is TGTGCCAGCAGTTCCGACCCGGGACACTTCTCTGGAAACACCATATATTTT. It specifies CASSSDPGHFSGNTIYF. Using reference TRBV28 and TRBJ1-3 for the parts outside the CDR3, the full variable domain is DVKVTQSSRYLVKRTGEKVFLECVQDMDHENMFWYRQDPGLGLRLIYFSYDVKMKEKGDIPEGYSVSREKKERFSLILESASTNQTSMYLCASSSDPGHFSGNTIYFGEGSWLTVV.

This clonotype has only one observation. The chain is built from TRBV5-6 and TRBJ2-2; maybe TRBD1 (6 bases). Germline CDR1 and CDR2: SGHDT and YYEEEE. V lost 1 base, J lost 3 bases, and 10 bases lay in between. This CDR3 is 15 amino acids long. The CDR3 spells CASSLTQGYTGELFF. Written as DNA, the CDR3 is TGTGCCAGCAGCTTGACCCAGGGGTACACCGGGGAGCTGTTTTTT.

In its sample, this clonotype was seen a few times. The chain has TRBV6-1 and TRBJ2-5; D possibly matches TRBD1 or TRBD2 (6 bases each). This CDR3 is 16 amino acids long. In germline, CDR1 is MNHNS, CDR2 SASEGT. The V gene lost 1 base and the J gene lost 1 base, with 13 bases spanning the gap. As DNA, the CDR3 is TGTGCCAGCAGTGAAGGGGGGGCAGCATCCCAAGAGACCCAGTACTTC. It yields the protein CASSEGGAASQETQYF.

The rearrangement joins TRBV7-9 to TRBJ1-5; TRBD1 matches at 9 bases. J lost 6 bases, V lost 6 bases, and 6 bases had no gene match. The CDR3 covers 14 residues. The germline gives CDR1 SEHNR, CDR2 FQNEAQ (reference sequence). Here the CDR3 DNA reads TGTGCCAGCAGTAACGGACAGGGGCCTCAGCCCCAGCATTTT. Its protein product is CASSNGQGPQPQHF.

This clonotype was counted a few times. V usage is TRBV4-1 and J usage is TRBJ1-1, with D uncertain. Germline CDR1 reads MGHRA; CDR2 reads YSYEKL. The CDR3 is 15 amino acids. The V end lost 1 base, the J end lost 0 bases, and 9 bases lay between the germline ends. The DNA for the CDR3 is TGCGCCAGCAGCCAAGCGCGGCGTTTGAACACTGAAGCTTTCTTT. This sequence encodes CASSQARRLNTEAFF.

This clonotype was recorded a few times. The V call is TRBV28, the J call TRBJ2-3; 7 bases align to TRBD2. This CDR3 contains 14 residues. The trim removed 4 bases at V and 4 bases at J, leaving 5 bases unmatched. CDR1 and CDR2 (germline): MDHEN, SYDVKM. The CDR3 sequence: CASSYAGEADTQYF. CDR3 nucleotide sequence: TGTGCCAGCAGTTACGCGGGAGAGGCAGATACGCAGTATTTT.

This rearrangement joins TRBV27 to TRBJ1-1, with no clear D. The germline V and J ends were trimmed by 5 bases and 6 bases, with 16 bases remaining between them. The germline CDR1 and CDR2 sequences are MNHEY and SMNVEV (reference sequence). The CDR3 runs to 14 residues. DNA for the CDR3: TGTGCCAGCAGTGCGCCGTTGAGGAGGTCTGAAGCTTTCTTT. Translated: CASSAPLRRSEAFF.

This clonotype was seen just once. The chain joins TRBV27 to TRBJ1-2; 7 bases fit TRBD1. V shed 3 bases and J 0 bases; nucleotides not matched to a gene: 4. In germline, CDR1 is MNHEY, CDR2 SMNVEV (reference sequence). The CDR3 is 15 residues long. The CDR3 loop reads CASSLKGAPNYGYTF. The CDR3 DNA reads as TGTGCCAGCAGTTTGAAGGGGGCTCCTAACTATGGCTACACCTTC.

The gene calls are TRBV7-9 and TRBJ2-5; D uncertain. The ends were cut back, 4 bases at V and 2 bases at J, with 11 bases in the middle. The CDR3 totals 14 residues. Germline CDR1 is SEHNR and CDR2 is FQNEAQ (reference sequence). CDR3 region: CASSSPYKQETQYF. In nucleotides, the CDR3 is TGTGCCAGCAGCTCCCCCTACAAACAAGAGACCCAGTACTTC.

The chain recombines TRBV7-3 with TRBJ1-2; tentatively, D is TRBD1 (5 bases). Trimming pared 5 bases from V and 8 bases from J, leaving 21 bases between. The CDR3 spans 15 residues. Germline assignment: CDR1 SGHTA and CDR2 FQGTGA. The CDR3 coding sequence is TGTGCCAGCAGCGGAAGTGGGACCTCAGGCAACGGCTACACCTTC. This sequence encodes CASSGSGTSGNGYTF.

The V gene is TRBV25-1, the J gene TRBJ1-4; 8 positions match TRBD1. The CDR3 has 17 residues. V gave up 3 bases and J gave up 8 bases; unmatched junction bases: 14. Germline CDR1 is MGHDK and CDR2 is SYGVNS. CDR3 DNA: TGTGCCAGCAGTGAGTCAGCTTCGGACAGGGAAGACGAAAAACTGTTTTTT. It encodes CASSESASDREDEKLFF.

The chain links TRBV7-6 to TRBJ2-1; D is perhaps TRBD1 (6 bases). CDR1 and CDR2 (germline): SGHVS, FNYEAQ. V lost 7 bases and J 0 bases, leaving 16 bases between the germline ends. This CDR3 is 16 amino acids long. The CDR3 loop is CASTPRTASSYNEQFF. In nucleotides, the CDR3 is TGTGCCAGCACCCCGAGGACAGCCAGCTCCTACAATGAGCAGTTCTTC.

The V and J genes are TRBV5-8 and TRBJ2-2, with D unresolved. Trimming pared 6 bases from V and 6 bases from J, leaving 15 bases between. The CDR3 sequence is 14 residues long. Per germline, CDR1 SGHTS and CDR2 YDEGEE. CDR3 residues: CASTGLVFPGELFF. The CDR3 DNA follows: TGTGCCAGCACAGGCTTGGTCTTCCCCGGGGAGCTGTTTTTT.

The V call is TRBV7-9, the J call TRBJ2-1, with D uncertain. There are 14 residues in the CDR3. Between the trimmed V and J ends, which lost 3 bases and 4 bases, there was a span of 10 bases. Germline V gene data show CDR1 as SEHNR and CDR2 as FQNEAQ (reference sequence). The CDR3 nucleotides are TGTGCCAGCAGCTTTAAACCGGTTTACAATGAGCAGTTCTTC. Translation: CASSFKPVYNEQFF.

This clonotype was recorded many times. The junction and the germline gene differ at one end; a read error may be behind it. The rearrangement uses TRBV7-9 and TRBJ2-1; no reliable D call. The CDR3 contains 17 residues. Germline V lookup: CDR1 SEHNR, CDR2 FQNEAQ (reference sequence). The CDR3 here is CASSFLPSVGGKELVGF. The CDR3 region has the DNA TGTGCCAGCAGCTTTCTACCGTCGGTCGGCGGTAAGGAGCTAGTCGGGTTC. Based on the CDR3 plus reference TRBV7-9 and TRBJ2-1, the full variable domain is DTGVSQNPRHKITKRGQNVTFRCDPISEHNRLYWYRQTLGQGPEFLTYFQNEAQLEKSRLLSDRFSAERPKGSFSTLEIQRTEQGDSAMYLCASSFLPSVGGKELVGFGPGTRLTVL.

In this sample, this clonotype turned up a few times. The V and J genes are TRBV27 and TRBJ1-5; D gene uncertain. Trimming took 2 bases from V and 0 from J, leaving 8 bases between them. Germline lookup yields CDR1 MNHEY and CDR2 SMNVEV (reference sequence). This CDR3 contains 15 residues. For the CDR3, the DNA is TGTGCCAGCAGTTTAGTTGAGGATAGCAATCAGCCCCAGCATTTT. This translates into CASSLVEDSNQPQHF.

V is TRBV20-1 and J is TRBJ1-6, with 9 bases fitting TRBD1. CDR1 is DFQATT and CDR2 is SNEGSKA in the germline V gene (reference sequence). V shed 2 bases and J 7 bases; nucleotides not matched to a gene: 6. The CDR3 length is 15 residues. The CDR3 DNA reads TGCAGTGCTAGACCGGGACAGGGTCGGAATTCACCCCTCCACTTT. Translation gives CSARPGQGRNSPLHF.

This clonotype was seen a few times. V and J are TRBV11-2 and TRBJ2-7; TRBD1 or TRBD2 may be the D gene (5 bases each). The CDR3 covers 15 residues. Between the trimmed V and J ends, which lost 1 base and 0 bases, there was a span of 10 bases. Looked up from germline, CDR1 is SGHAT and CDR2 is FQNNGV. The CDR3 sequence: CASSLGTGASYEQYF. The CDR3 coding sequence is TGTGCCAGCAGCTTAGGCACCGGGGCCTCCTACGAGCAGTACTTC.

This chain uses TRBV15 with TRBJ1-2; a possible D gene is TRBD1 (5 bases). V was trimmed by 3 bases and J by 3 bases, leaving 20 bases between them. Looked up from germline, CDR1 is LNHNV and CDR2 is YYDKDF (reference sequence). This CDR3 has 17 amino acids. The CDR3 nucleotides read TGTGCCACCAGCAGCCTAGAAAGGCAGGGAGGAGACTATGGCTACACCTTC. Its protein product is CATSSLERQGGDYGYTF.

This clonotype was seen only a few times. The chain has TRBV27 and TRBJ2-7, with D unclear. CDR3 length: 12 residues. Trimming shortened V by 5 bases and J by 0 bases, and 5 bases separated the two germline ends. Germline CDR1 is MNHEY and CDR2 is SMNVEV (reference sequence). DNA of the CDR3: TGTGCCAGCAGTCCGAACTCCTACGAGCAGTACTTC. Protein sequence: CASSPNSYEQYF.

The chain recombines TRBV12-3 or TRBV12-4 with TRBJ2-1; 13 bases match TRBD2. J was trimmed by 5 bases and V by 3 bases; bases with no gene match: 7. The CDR3 extends over 17 amino acids. The CDR3 loop is CASSFGLAGELDNEQFF. The CDR3 DNA is TGTGCCAGCAGTTTTGGACTAGCGGGAGAACTAGACAATGAGCAGTTCTTC.

This sequence joins TRBV10-3 and TRBJ2-7; D is ambiguous. V was cut by 6 bases and J by 3 bases, with 21 bases left in between. Per the germline V gene, CDR1 is ENHRY and CDR2 is SYGVKD. The length of the CDR3 is 16 residues. This CDR3 reads CAISLQVEKEYYEQYF. CDR3 nucleotide sequence: TGTGCCATCAGCCTCCAGGTTGAGAAGGAATACTACGAGCAGTACTTC.

V usage is TRBV10-3 and J usage is TRBJ2-7; D remains unclear. V lost 6 bases and J lost 3, with 12 bases in between. The CDR3 contains 13 residues. Germline V gene lookup returns CDR1 ENHRY and CDR2 SYGVKD. DNA of the CDR3: TGTGCCATCAGGAGTGGGCCCTACTACGAGCAGTACTTC. Amino acid sequence: CAIRSGPYYEQYF.

V gene TRBV6-2 or TRBV6-3 combines with J gene TRBJ2-2; TRBD2 agrees at 8 bases. CDR3 length: 15 amino acids. Germline V lookup: CDR1 MNHEY, CDR2 SVGEGT. V trimming: 3 bases; J trimming: 4 bases; junction bases outside the gene matches: 4. The DNA for the CDR3 is TGTGCCAGCAGTTATGTAGCGGGGAGCACCGGGGAGCTGTTTTTT. It encodes CASSYVAGSTGELFF.

This clonotype showed up many times. The CDR3 loop reads CASSFKTSGSSTLVADTQYF. DNA for the CDR3: TGTGCCAGCAGCTTCAAGACTAGCGGGAGTTCCACACTCGTCGCAGATACGCAGTATTTT. The genes are TRBV7-2 and TRBJ2-3, with TRBD2 matching 12 bases. The CDR3 sequence is 20 residues long. V shed 3 bases, J shed 4 bases, and the junction held 17 bases outside the gene matches. Looked up from germline, CDR1 is SGHTA and CDR2 is FQGNSA.